Detailed here is one TCR beta chain. The sample belongs to a study of blood T cell repertoires in COVID-19. Study context: PBMCs, B-cell-depleted T cells, or T cells were the source of the cDNA or gDNA that made up the material.

Per the original data handling: Reference gene primer amplification gave estimated nucleated cell counts. The table came from immunoSEQ multiplex PCR; TCRdb's copy has only in-frame clones and leaves some out. V, J and clone size reflect that table, while D and trimming were determined from the DNA. This sample has approximately 300,000 clones, with over 75% found just once. It was during active infection that Seattle patients were enrolled and then longitudinally followed. This CDR3 has 14 residues. Germline V CDR1 and CDR2: SNHLY, FYNNEI. V gave up 7 bases and J gave up 0 bases; unmatched junction bases: 4.

The sequence came from a human donor with COVID-19, enrolled during active disease. The donor label of this sample is uncertain. Sequencing used peripheral blood. The V and J genes are TRBV2 and TRBJ2-7, with 9 bases that match TRBD2. CDR3 nucleotides: TGTGCCAGCATAAGGACTAGCGCCTCCTACGAGCAGTACTTC. Translated: CASIRTSASYEQYF. The full variable domain, with the rest looked up from reference TRBV2 and TRBJ2-7, is EPEVTQTPSHQVTQMGQEVILRCVPISNHLYFYWYRQILGQKVEFLVSFYNNEISEKSEIFDDQFSVERPDGSNFTLKIRSTKLEDSAMYFCASIRTSASYEQYFGPGTRLTVT.